The 22 T cell receptor beta chains presented below share a single source sample, sequenced in a study of T cells in tuberculosis. Thawed, overnight-rested PBMC were stained with GMM-loaded CD1B tetramer, viability dye and anti-CD3, then sorted. The CD1B tetramers carried C32 glucose monomycolate purified from Rhodococcus equi. The assay was immunoSEQ multiplex PCR, and TCRdb's table has in-frame clones only and misses some. The table lists 70,000 to 95,000 clones, roughly 93% of them singletons. Sample: CD1b-GMM tetramer-negative cells sorted from PBMCs. These receptors all stem from an adult woman with latent tuberculosis.

V is TRBV28 and J is TRBJ2-7, with TRBD1 identical over 7 bases. Germline CDR1 is MDHEN and CDR2 is SYDVKM. The CDR3 has 14 residues. The CDR3 bases are TGTGCCAGCACCTCCCGACAGGGTCTCTACGGGCAGTACGTC. The encoded protein is CASTSRQGLYGQYV.

This clone appeared a single time. This sequence joins TRBV7-9 and TRBJ1-2; 8 bases are a match to TRBD1. The junction had 3 bases not matched to a gene; V was cut back by 5 bases and J by 1 base. The CDR3 is 14 amino acids. Germline V gene sequence: CDR1 SEHNR, CDR2 FQNEAQ (reference sequence). Written as DNA, the CDR3 is TGTGCCAGCAGCGGGGACAGGATTAACTATGGCTACACCTTC. Its translation: CASSGDRINYGYTF. The full variable domain, rest sourced from reference TRBV7-9 and TRBJ1-2, is DTGVSQNPRHKITKRGQNVTFRCDPISEHNRLYWYRQTLGQGPEFLTYFQNEAQLEKSRLLSDRFSAERPKGSFSTLEIQRTEQGDSAMYLCASSGDRINYGYTFGSGTRLTVV.

This clone was detected only a few times. The V call is TRBV10-3, the J call TRBJ1-1; a weak D match, TRBD1 (6 bases). Trimming took off 5 bases at V and 6 bases at J, with 7 bases between the two ends. The germline V gene has CDR1 ENHRY and CDR2 SYGVKD. CDR3 size: 11 residues. DNA for the CDR3: TGTGCCATCAGTACAGGGTCTGAAGCTTTCTTT. Its translation is CAISTGSEAFF.

The CDR3 DNA is TGTGCCAGCAGCGCGGGAGGCTACGAGCAGTACTTC. Protein sequence: CASSAGGYEQYF. This sequence joins TRBV7-9 and TRBJ2-7; TRBD2 agrees at 8 bases. The CDR3 loop spans 12 amino acids. Germline CDR1 is SEHNR and CDR2 is FQNEAQ (reference sequence). The J segment lost 3 bases and the V segment lost 5 bases, leaving 0 bases of the junction unmatched.

The V and J genes are TRBV7-2 and TRBJ2-3, with D maybe TRBD2 (6 bases). CDR3 length equals 16 residues. V gave up 1 base and J gave up 5 bases, with 16 bases separating them. The V gene's germline CDR1 is SGHTA and CDR2 FQGNSA. DNA for the CDR3: TGTGCCAGCAGCTTAGTTCTGGCGGGGTCGTTAGATACGCAGTATTTT. Translated, it gives CASSLVLAGSLDTQYF.

The V call is TRBV5-1, the J call TRBJ2-1; the D is unclear. V was trimmed by 1 base and J by 4 bases, leaving 6 bases between them. Germline V gene sequence: CDR1 SGHRS, CDR2 YFSETQ. The CDR3 is made up of 13 amino acids. Here the CDR3 reads CASSLNLYNEQFF. The CDR3 nucleotides are TGCGCCAGCAGCTTGAATCTATACAATGAGCAGTTCTTC.

The chain carries TRBV19 and TRBJ1-1; D is ambiguous. V was clipped by 4 bases and J by 1 base, with 19 bases between them. There are 17 residues in the CDR3. The germline CDR1 and CDR2 sequences are LNHDA and SQIVND (reference sequence). CDR3 protein: CASSTVSRVSRNTEAFF. The DNA of the CDR3 is TGTGCCAGTAGTACCGTCTCGAGGGTTTCGAGGAACACTGAAGCTTTCTTT.

This chain joins TRBV14 and TRBJ2-5; 13 bases fit TRBD2. After removal of 4 bases from V and 1 base from J, the junction contained 3 bases not matched to a gene. Germline loops: CDR1 SGHDN, CDR2 FVKESK. The CDR3 loop spans 16 amino acids. The CDR3: CASSPRTSGGQETQYF. The CDR3 DNA reads as TGTGCCAGCAGCCCACGGACTAGCGGGGGCCAAGAGACCCAGTACTTC.

The V and J genes are TRBV4-2 and TRBJ1-5; D perhaps matches TRBD1 (5 bases). Germline loops: CDR1 LGHNA, CDR2 YNFKEQ. V was trimmed by 1 base and J by 2 bases, leaving 15 bases between them. This CDR3 spans 17 amino acids. CDR3 bases: TGTGCCAGCAGCCAAGTGGGACGGGGGGGAGGCAATCAGCCCCAGCATTTT. Protein sequence: CASSQVGRGGGNQPQHF.

The V gene is TRBV5-1, the J gene TRBJ2-7, with D tentatively TRBD1 (6 bases). Per germline, CDR1 SGHRS and CDR2 YFSETQ. CDR3 length: 15 amino acids. The V gene lost 0 bases and the J gene lost 6 bases, with 16 bases spanning the gap. CDR3 protein: CASSLARHRVCEQYV. CDR3 bases: TGCGCCAGCAGCTTGGCCCGGCACAGGGTTTGCGAGCAGTACGTC.

The chain carries TRBV5-4 and TRBJ1-1; TRBD1 aligns across 8 bases. This CDR3 is 14 amino acids long. The V gene's germline CDR1 is SGHNT and CDR2 YYREEE (reference sequence). V gave up 2 bases and J gave up 4 bases; unmatched junction bases: 4. The CDR3 coding sequence is TGTGCCAGCAGCTTAGGGACAGGCCCCACTGAAGCTTTCTTT. It encodes CASSLGTGPTEAFF.

This sequence joins TRBV6-6 and TRBJ1-6; 7 nucleotides agree with TRBD1. The CDR3 is 14 amino acids. V gave up 7 bases and J gave up 5 bases; unmatched junction bases: 5. CDR1 and CDR2 (germline): MNHNY, SVGAGI (reference sequence). This CDR3 reads CASNYGTDNSPLHF. For the CDR3, the DNA is TGTGCCAGCAACTACGGGACAGATAATTCACCCCTCCACTTT.

V is TRBV6-5 and J is TRBJ1-1; 7 nucleotides line up with TRBD1. The ends lost 6 bases at V and 6 bases at J; junction bases unmatched: 10. Per germline, CDR1 MNHEY and CDR2 SVGAGI. The CDR3 covers 14 residues. In DNA, the CDR3 is TGTGCCAGCAGCAGAACCGGGACAGCCCCTGAAGCTTTCTTT. Translating it yields CASSRTGTAPEAFF.

CDR3 loop: CASSTDRGSGYTF. CDR3 coding DNA: TGTGCCAGCAGCACGGACAGGGGGAGTGGCTACACCTTC. The chain carries TRBV6-5 and TRBJ1-2, with 10 bases that match TRBD1. With V trimmed by 6 bases and J by 7 bases, 5 bases remained unmatched. CDR1 is MNHEY and CDR2 is SVGAGI in the germline V gene. This CDR3 spans 13 amino acids.

As DNA, the CDR3 is TGTGCCCGTGGGACAGCTCACGAGCAGTACTTC. Its protein is CARGTAHEQYF. The genes are TRBV30 and TRBJ2-7, with 7 positions matching TRBD1. The J segment lost 5 bases and the V segment lost 8 bases, leaving 6 bases of the junction unmatched. The CDR3 totals 11 residues. CDR1 and CDR2 (germline): GTSNPN, SVGIG (reference sequence).

This clone was detected only once. The rearrangement uses TRBV7-2 and TRBJ1-4, with TRBD1 identical over 9 bases. Germline CDR1 is SGHTA and CDR2 is FQGNSA. The CDR3 runs to 14 residues. V dropped 5 bases and J dropped 3; count of bases not matched to a gene: 1. The chain's CDR3 is CASSRDRANEKLFF. In DNA form, the CDR3 reads TGTGCCAGCAGCCGGGACAGGGCTAATGAAAAACTGTTTTTT.

In nucleotides, the CDR3 is TGCGCCAGCAGCCCCCCGGACGGGATGAACACTGAAGCTTTCTTT. It is translated as CASSPPDGMNTEAFF. The J gene is TRBJ1-1, the V gene TRBV5-1; the D is unclear. V shed 4 bases and J shed 0 bases, with 13 bases lying between them. Germline V CDR1 and CDR2: SGHRS, YFSETQ. The CDR3 is made up of 15 amino acids.

J is TRBJ1-1 and V is TRBV7-9; no firm D call. Trimming took off 4 bases at V and 4 bases at J, with 13 bases between the two ends. The germline CDR1 and CDR2 sequences are SEHNR and FQNEAQ (reference sequence). The CDR3 totals 14 residues. CDR3 in DNA: TGTGCCAGCAGCTCCCAGTCGCTTGGCACTGAAGCTTTCTTT. This encodes CASSSQSLGTEAFF.

The chain employs TRBV5-1 and TRBJ2-5, with 7 bases matching TRBD2. The trim removed 4 bases at V and 1 base at J, leaving 10 bases unmatched. This CDR3 contains 16 residues. Germline lookup yields CDR1 SGHRS and CDR2 YFSETQ. The CDR3 region has the DNA TGCGCCAGCAGCCTGAGATTGGGGGGGGTCCAAGAGACCCAGTACTTC. Translated: CASSLRLGGVQETQYF.

This clone was counted a single time. The chain recombines TRBV6-5 with TRBJ2-3; D gene unclear. V lost 8 bases and J lost 2, with 17 bases in between. Germline V gene data show CDR1 as MNHEY and CDR2 as SVGAGI. The CDR3 extends over 15 amino acids. CDR3 nucleotide sequence: TGTGCCAGCTCGAACCCCCACGGGTACACAGATACGCAGTATTTT. It encodes CASSNPHGYTDTQYF.

This chain joins TRBV6-6 and TRBJ1-1; 9 bases align to TRBD1. Germline CDR1 is MNHNY and CDR2 is SVGAGI (reference sequence). The CDR3 has 14 amino acids. The V and J ends lost 8 bases and 5 bases, in that order; junction bases with no gene match: 9. The CDR3 here is CASRVQGAGTEAFF. The CDR3 region has the DNA TGTGCCAGCCGAGTACAGGGGGCTGGGACTGAAGCTTTCTTT.

The chain uses TRBV14 and TRBJ1-2; no firm D call. Germline CDR1 and CDR2: SGHDN and FVKESK. This CDR3 comprises 16 residues. V was shortened by 0 bases and J by 0 bases, with 11 bases between the two germline ends. DNA for the CDR3: TGTGCCAGCAGCCAAGATGGGAGCCCGTCTAACTATGGCTACACCTTC. This gives the protein CASSQDGSPSNYGYTF.